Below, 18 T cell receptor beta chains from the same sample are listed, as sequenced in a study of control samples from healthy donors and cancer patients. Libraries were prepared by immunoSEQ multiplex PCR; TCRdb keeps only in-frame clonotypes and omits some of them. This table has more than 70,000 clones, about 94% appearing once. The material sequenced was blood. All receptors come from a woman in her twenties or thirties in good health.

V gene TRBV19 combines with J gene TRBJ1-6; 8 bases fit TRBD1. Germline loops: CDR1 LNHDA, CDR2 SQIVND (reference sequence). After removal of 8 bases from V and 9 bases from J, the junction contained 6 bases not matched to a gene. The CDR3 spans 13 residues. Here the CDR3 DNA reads TGTGCCAGTCAGGACAGGGTGGGTTCACCCCTCCACTTT. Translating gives CASQDRVGSPLHF.

The CDR3 DNA reads as TGTGCCAGCAGCCATAGGACTAGCGGAGAGCAGTACGTC. Translated: CASSHRTSGEQYV. V usage is TRBV3-1 (or the pseudogene TRBV3-2) and J usage is TRBJ2-7; 10 nucleotides align to TRBD2. Germline assignment: CDR1 LGHDT and CDR2 YNNKEL (reference sequence). CDR3 length: 13 amino acids. V lost 3 bases, J lost 7 bases, and 3 bases stayed unmatched.

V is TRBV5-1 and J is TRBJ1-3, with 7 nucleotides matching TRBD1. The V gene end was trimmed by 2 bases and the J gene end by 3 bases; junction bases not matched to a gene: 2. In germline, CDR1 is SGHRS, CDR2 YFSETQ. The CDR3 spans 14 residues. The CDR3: CASSFDRVGNTIYF. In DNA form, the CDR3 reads TGCGCCAGCAGCTTTGACAGGGTTGGAAACACCATATATTTT.

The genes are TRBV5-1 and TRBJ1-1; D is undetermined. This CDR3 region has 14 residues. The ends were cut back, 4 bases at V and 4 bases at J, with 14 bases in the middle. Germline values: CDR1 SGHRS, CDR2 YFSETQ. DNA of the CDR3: TGCGCCAGCAGCCGGGAAGTTCAGGCCACTGAAGCTTTCTTT. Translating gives CASSREVQATEAFF.

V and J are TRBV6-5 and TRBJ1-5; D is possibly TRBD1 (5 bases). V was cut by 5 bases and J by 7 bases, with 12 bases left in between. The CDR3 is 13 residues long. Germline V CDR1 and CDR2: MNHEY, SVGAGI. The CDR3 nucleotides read TGTGCCAGCAGTATGGGGGTTTGGCAGCCCCAGCATTTT. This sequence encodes CASSMGVWQPQHF.

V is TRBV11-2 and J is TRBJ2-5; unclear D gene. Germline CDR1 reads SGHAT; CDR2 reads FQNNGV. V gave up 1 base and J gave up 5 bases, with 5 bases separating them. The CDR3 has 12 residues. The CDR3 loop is CASSLVRETQYF. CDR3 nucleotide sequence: TGTGCCAGCAGCTTAGTCCGGGAGACCCAGTACTTC.

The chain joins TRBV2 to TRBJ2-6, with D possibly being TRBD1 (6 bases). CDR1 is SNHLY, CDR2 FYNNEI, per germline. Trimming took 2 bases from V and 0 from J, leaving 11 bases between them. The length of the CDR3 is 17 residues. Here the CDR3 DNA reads TGTGCCAGCAGTGAACAGGGGATGCGCTCTGGGGCCAACGTCCTGACTTTC. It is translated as CASSEQGMRSGANVLTF.

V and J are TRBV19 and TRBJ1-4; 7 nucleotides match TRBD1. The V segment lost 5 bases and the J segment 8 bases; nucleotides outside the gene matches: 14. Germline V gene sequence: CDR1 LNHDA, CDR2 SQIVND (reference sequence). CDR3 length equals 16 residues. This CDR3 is CASSAKGGQSREKLFF. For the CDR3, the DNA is TGTGCCAGTAGTGCAAAAGGGGGACAGTCGCGAGAAAAACTGTTTTTT.

The CDR3 spells CASSPRTGLGDEQFF. In DNA, the CDR3 is TGTGCCAGCTCACCACGGACGGGGCTGGGCGATGAGCAGTTCTTC. This chain connects TRBV18 to TRBJ2-1, with D perhaps being TRBD1 or TRBD2 (5 bases each). The CDR3 runs to 15 residues. Germline values: CDR1 KGHSH, CDR2 LQKENI. V lost 1 base, J lost 8 bases, and 15 bases lay in between.

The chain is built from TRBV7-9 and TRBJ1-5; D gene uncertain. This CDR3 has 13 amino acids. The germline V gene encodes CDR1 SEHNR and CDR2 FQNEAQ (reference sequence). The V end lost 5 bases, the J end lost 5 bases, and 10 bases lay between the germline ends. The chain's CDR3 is CASSLEADQPQHF. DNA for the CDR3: TGTGCCAGCAGCCTCGAGGCCGATCAGCCCCAGCATTTT.

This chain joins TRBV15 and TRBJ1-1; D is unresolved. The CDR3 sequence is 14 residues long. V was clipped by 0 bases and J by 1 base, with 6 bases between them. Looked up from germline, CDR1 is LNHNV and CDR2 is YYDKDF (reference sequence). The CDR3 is CATSRDFRNTEAFF. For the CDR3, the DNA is TGTGCCACCAGCAGAGATTTTCGGAACACTGAAGCTTTCTTT.

The CDR3 is CASSRQQGRGWGYTF. The CDR3 nucleotides read TGTGCCAGTAGTAGACAACAGGGGCGCGGTTGGGGCTACACCTTC. The chain combines TRBV19 with TRBJ1-2; 7 nucleotides line up with TRBD1. The CDR3 length is 15 residues. The germline V gene has CDR1 LNHDA and CDR2 SQIVND (reference sequence). The junction had 13 bases not matched to a gene; V was cut back by 4 bases and J by 8 bases.

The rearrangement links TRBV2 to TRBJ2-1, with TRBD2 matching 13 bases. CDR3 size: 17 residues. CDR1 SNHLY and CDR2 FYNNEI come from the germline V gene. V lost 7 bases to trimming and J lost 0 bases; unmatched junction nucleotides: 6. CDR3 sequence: CASKALAGGSSYNEQFF. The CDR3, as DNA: TGTGCCAGCAAGGCACTAGCGGGGGGGAGCTCCTACAATGAGCAGTTCTTC.

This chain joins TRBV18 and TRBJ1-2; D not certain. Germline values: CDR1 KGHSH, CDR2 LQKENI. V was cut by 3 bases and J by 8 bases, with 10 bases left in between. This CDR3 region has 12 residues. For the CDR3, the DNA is TGTGCCAGCTCACCCTCGACCGGGGGCTACACCTTC. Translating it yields CASSPSTGGYTF.

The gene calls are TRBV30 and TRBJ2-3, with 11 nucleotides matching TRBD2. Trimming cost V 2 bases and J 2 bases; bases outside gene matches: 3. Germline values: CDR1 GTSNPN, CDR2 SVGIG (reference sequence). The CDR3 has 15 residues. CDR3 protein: CAWSLAGGLTDTQYF. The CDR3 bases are TGTGCCTGGAGTCTAGCGGGGGGCCTCACAGATACGCAGTATTTT.

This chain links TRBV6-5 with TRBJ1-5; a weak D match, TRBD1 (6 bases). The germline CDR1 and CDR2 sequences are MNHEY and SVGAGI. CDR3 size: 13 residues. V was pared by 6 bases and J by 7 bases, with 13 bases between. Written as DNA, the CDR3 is TGTGCCAGCAGGCCACAGGGCAGGCAGCCCCAGCATTTT. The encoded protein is CASRPQGRQPQHF.

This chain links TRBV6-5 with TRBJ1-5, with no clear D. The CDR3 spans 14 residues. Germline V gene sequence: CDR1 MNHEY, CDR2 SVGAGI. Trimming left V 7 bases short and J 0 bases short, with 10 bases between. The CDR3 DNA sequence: TGTGCCAGCATCGACGCTAATAGCAATCAGCCCCAGCATTTT. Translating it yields CASIDANSNQPQHF.

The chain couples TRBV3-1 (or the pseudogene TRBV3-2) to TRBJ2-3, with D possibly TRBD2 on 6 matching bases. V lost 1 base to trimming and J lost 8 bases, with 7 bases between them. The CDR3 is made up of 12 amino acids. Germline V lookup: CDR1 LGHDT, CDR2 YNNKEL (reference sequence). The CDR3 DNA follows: TGTGCCAGCAGCCAAGTGGGAGGTACGCAGTATTTT. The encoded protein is CASSQVGGTQYF.